Reported below is one TCR beta chain. Its matching antigen is unknown. From germline, CDR1 is MNHNY and CDR2 SVGAGI (reference sequence). The CDR3 is made up of 11 amino acids. Trimming cost V 5 bases and J 7 bases, with 8 bases left between them. The protocol was immunoSEQ multiplex PCR, while the TCRdb copy is restricted to in-frame clones and leaves out a portion. The sample holds 150,000 or so clones; 85% to 95% are singletons and the top ten take 1.3%. The data originate from a study of T cell responses to AZD1222 COVID-19 vaccine. As for the study in general: Second-dose schedules of about 4 or about 12 weeks were combined. Overall study results and limits: Donor demographics were predominantly white British with a female majority; clonal diversity may be underestimated. In all cases, repertoires were sampled only after the peak T cell response. Spike-specific TCR breadth and depth were elevated following two AZD1222 doses.

Sample: peripheral blood, taken on day 0 of AZD1222 vaccination. The chain combines TRBV6-6 with TRBJ1-2; D gene ambiguous. The sequence came from an adult in good health. The CDR3 is CASSPEGGYTF. DNA for the CDR3: TGTGCCAGCAGTCCCGAAGGTGGCTACACCTTC.